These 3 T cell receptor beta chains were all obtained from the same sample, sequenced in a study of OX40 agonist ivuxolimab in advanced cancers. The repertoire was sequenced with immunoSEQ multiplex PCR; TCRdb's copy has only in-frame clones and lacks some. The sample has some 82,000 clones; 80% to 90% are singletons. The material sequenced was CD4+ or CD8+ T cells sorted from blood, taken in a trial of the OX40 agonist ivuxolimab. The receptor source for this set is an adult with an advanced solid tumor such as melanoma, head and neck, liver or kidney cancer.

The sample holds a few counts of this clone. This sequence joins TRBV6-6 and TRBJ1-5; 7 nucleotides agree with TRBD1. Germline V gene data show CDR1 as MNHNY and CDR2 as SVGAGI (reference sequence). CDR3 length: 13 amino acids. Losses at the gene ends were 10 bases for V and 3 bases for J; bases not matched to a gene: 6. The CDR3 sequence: CATMRGLNQPQHF. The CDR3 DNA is TGTGCCACCATGAGGGGGCTCAATCAGCCCCAGCATTTT.

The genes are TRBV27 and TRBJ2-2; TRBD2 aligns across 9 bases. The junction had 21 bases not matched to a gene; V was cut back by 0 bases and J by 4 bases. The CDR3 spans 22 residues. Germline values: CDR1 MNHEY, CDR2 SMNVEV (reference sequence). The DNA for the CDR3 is TGTGCCAGCAGTTTATCTTTGATCCTAGCGGGATCCAAAAAACTAGTCACCGGGGAGCTGTTTTTT. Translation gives CASSLSLILAGSKKLVTGELFF.

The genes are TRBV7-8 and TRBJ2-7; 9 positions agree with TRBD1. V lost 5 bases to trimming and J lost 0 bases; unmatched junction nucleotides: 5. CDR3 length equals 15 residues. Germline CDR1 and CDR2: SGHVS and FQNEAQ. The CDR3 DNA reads TGTGCCAGCAGCATCGACAGGGGGAGCTCCTACGAGCAGTACTTC. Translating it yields CASSIDRGSSYEQYF.